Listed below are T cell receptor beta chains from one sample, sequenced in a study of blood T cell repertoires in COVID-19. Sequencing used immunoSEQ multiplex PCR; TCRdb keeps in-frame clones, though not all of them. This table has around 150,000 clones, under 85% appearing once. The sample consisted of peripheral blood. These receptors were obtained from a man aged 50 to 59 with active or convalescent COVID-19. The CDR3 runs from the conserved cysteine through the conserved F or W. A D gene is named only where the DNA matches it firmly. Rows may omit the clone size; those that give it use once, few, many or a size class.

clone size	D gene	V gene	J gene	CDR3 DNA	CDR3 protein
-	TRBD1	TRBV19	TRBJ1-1	TGTGCCAGTAGTGCAGGGGGCTACACTGAAGCTTTCTTT	CASSAGGYTEAFF
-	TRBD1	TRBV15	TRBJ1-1	TGTGCCACCAGCAGACTCGGACAGGGGGCGATGGCTTTCTTT	CATSRLGQGAMAFF
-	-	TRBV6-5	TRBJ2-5	TGTGCCAGCAGCTACCATGGGAGGAGTGAGACCCAGTACTTC	CASSYHGRSETQYF
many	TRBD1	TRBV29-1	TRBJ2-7	TGCAGCGTTGAATTCCCGAGGGACAGGGACAACGAGCAGTACTTC	CSVEFPRDRDNEQYF
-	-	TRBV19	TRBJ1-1	TGTGCCAGTAGCTTAGTCACGAAATCCCTCCTCATGAACACTGAAGCTTTCTTT	CASSLVTKSLLMNTEAFF
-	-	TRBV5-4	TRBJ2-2	TGTGCCAGCAGCTTATTACGGGGGGAGCTGTTTTTT	CASSLLRGELFF
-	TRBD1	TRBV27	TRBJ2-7	TGTGCCAGCAGTTTAGGCCGACAGGGAACGGCCGAGCAGTACTTC	CASSLGRQGTAEQYF
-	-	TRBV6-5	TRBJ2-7	TGTGCCAGCAGTTATGACAGAGAGCAGTACTTC	CASSYDREQYF
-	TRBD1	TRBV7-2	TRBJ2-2	TGTGCCAGCAGCCCCGGTTGGGACAGTGACCTCACCGGGGAGCTGTTTTTT	CASSPGWDSDLTGELFF
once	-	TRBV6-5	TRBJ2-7	TGTGCCAGCAGTTACGAAGGGGCGGGATACGAGCAGTACTTC	CASSYEGAGYEQYF
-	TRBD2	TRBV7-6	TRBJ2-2	TGTGCCAGCAGCTTAGACAGAGTAGCGGGAAATCGAGGGGAGCTGTTTTTT	CASSLDRVAGNRGELFF
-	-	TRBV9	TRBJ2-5	TGTGCCAGCAGCGTCACCTGGAGCCAAGAGACCCAGTACTTC	CASSVTWSQETQYF
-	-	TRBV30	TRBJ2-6	TGTGCCTGGAGTTGGGCCTTTGCCCTCTCTGGGGCCAACGTCCTGACTTTC	CAWSWAFALSGANVLTF
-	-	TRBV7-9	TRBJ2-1	TGTGCCAGCAGCTTAGGGGCTAGCCTCCAGTTCTTC	CASSLGASLQFF
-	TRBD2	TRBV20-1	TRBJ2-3	TGCAGTGCTAGCCGAGCGGGGGGGCAGTATTTT	CSASRAGGQYF
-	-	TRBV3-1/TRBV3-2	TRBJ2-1	TGTGCCAGCAGCCGCGGGACTGACTACAATGAGCAGTTCTTC	CASSRGTDYNEQFF
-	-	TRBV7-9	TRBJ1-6	TGTGCCAGCAGCTTAGTCCGGGGGGGCACCTATAATTCACCCCTCCACTTT	CASSLVRGGTYNSPLHF
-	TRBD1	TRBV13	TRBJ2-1	TGTGCCAGCAGCTTAGTAGGGACAGGGAACAATGAGCAGTTCTTC	CASSLVGTGNNEQFF
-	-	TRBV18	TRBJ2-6	TGTGCCAGCTCACCGCGGCAGTACTACTCTGGGGCCAACGTCCTGACTTTC	CASSPRQYYSGANVLTF
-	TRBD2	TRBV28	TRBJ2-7	TGTGCCAGCAGTCTAGCGGGTAACTCCTACGAGCAGTACTTC	CASSLAGNSYEQYF
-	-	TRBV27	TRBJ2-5	TGTGCCAGCGGGTATAACAGGGAGACCCAGTACTTC	CASGYNRETQYF
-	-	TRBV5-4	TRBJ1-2	TGTGCCAGCAGCTTGGCTGTAGATATAGGGGTCCATGGCTACACCTTC	CASSLAVDIGVHGYTF
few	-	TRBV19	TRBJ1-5	TGTGCCAGTAATAGGGGATGGCCCTATAGCAATCAGCCCCAGCATTTT	CASNRGWPYSNQPQHF
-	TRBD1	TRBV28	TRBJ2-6	TGTGCCAGCAGAGAGACAGGGAACTCTGGGGCCAACGTCCTGACTTTC	CASRETGNSGANVLTF
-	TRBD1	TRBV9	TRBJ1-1	TGTGCCAGCAGCGTAGAACAGGGGCGCACTGAAGCTTTCTTT	CASSVEQGRTEAFF
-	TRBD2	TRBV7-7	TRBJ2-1	TGTGCTAGCAGCTTAGGACCTGCGGGAGTGAATGAGCAGTTCTTC	CASSLGPAGVNEQFF